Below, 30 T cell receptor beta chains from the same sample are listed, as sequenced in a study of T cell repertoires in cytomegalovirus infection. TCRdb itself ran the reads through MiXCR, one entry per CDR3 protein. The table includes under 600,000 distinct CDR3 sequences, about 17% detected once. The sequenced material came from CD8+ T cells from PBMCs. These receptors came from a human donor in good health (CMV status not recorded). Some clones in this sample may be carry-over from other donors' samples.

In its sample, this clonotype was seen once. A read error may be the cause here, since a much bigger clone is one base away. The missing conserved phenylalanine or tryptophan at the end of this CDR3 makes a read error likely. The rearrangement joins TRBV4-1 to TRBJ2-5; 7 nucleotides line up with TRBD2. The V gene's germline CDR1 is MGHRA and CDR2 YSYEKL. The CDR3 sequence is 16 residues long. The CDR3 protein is CASSQDEGLVLETQYC. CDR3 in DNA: TGTGCCAGCAGCCAAGATGAAGGACTAGTGTTAGAGACCCAGTACTGC.

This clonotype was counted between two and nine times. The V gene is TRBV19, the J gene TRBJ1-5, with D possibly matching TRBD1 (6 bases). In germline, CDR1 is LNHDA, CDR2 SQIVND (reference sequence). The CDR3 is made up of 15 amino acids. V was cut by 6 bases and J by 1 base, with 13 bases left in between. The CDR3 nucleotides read TGTGCCAGTAGCCTCTTCAGGGGAAGCAATCAGCCCCAGCATTTT. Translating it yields CASSLFRGSNQPQHF.

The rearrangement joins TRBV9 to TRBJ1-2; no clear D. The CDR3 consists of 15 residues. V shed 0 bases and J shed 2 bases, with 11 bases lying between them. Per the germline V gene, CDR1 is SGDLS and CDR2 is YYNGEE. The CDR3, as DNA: TGTGCCAGCAGCGTAGGCAGGCTGAACAACTATGGCTACACCTTC. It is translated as CASSVGRLNNYGYTF. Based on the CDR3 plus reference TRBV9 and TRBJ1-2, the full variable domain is DSGVTQTPKHLITATGQRVTLRCSPRSGDLSVYWYQQSLDQGLQFLIQYYNGEERAKGNILERFSAQQFPDLHSELNLSSLELGDSALYFCASSVGRLNNYGYTFGSGTRLTVV.

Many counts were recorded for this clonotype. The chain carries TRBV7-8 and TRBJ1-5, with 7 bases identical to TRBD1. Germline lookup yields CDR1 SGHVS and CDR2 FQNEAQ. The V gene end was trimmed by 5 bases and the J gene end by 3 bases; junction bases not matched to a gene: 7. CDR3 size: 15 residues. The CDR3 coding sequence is TGTGCCAGCAGCAAAACGGGACAGTTCAATCAGCCCCAGCATTTT. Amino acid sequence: CASSKTGQFNQPQHF.

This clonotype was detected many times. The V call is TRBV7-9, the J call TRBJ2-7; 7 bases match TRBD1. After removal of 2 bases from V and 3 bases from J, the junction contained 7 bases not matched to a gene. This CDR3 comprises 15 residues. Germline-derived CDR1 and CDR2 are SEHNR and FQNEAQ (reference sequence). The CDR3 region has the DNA TGTGCCAGCAGCTTACGACAGGGCCCGAACTACGAGCAGTACTTC. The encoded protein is CASSLRQGPNYEQYF. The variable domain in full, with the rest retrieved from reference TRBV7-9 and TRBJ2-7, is DTGVSQNPRHKITKRGQNVTFRCDPISEHNRLYWYRQTLGQGPEFLTYFQNEAQLEKSRLLSDRFSAERPKGSFSTLEIQRTEQGDSAMYLCASSLRQGPNYEQYFGPGTRLTVT.

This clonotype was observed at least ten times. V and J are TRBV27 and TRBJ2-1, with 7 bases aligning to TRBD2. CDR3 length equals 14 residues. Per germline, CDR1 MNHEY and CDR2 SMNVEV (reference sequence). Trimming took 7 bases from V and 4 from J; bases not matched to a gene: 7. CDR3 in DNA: TGTGCCAGCACCTCCCCAGCGGGATACAATGAGCAGTTCTTC. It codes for CASTSPAGYNEQFF.

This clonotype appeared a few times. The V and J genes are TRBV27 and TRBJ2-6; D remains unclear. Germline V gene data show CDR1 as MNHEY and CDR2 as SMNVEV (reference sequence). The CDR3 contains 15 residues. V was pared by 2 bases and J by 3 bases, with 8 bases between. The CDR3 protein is CASSLGQNGANVLTF. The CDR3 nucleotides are TGTGCCAGCAGTTTAGGGCAGAATGGGGCCAACGTCCTGACTTTC.

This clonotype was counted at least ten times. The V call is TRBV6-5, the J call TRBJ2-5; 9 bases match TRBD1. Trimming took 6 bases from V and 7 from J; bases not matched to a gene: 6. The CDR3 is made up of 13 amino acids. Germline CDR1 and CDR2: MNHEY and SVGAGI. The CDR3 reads CASSSDRGSTQYF. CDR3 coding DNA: TGTGCCAGCAGCTCCGACAGGGGGTCGACCCAGTACTTC.

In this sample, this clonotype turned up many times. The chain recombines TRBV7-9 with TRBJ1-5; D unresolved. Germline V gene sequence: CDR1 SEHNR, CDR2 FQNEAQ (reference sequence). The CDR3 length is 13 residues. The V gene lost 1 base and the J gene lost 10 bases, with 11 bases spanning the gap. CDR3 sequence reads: CASSLDGSLPQHF. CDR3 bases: TGTGCCAGCAGCTTAGATGGCTCTCTTCCCCAGCATTTT.

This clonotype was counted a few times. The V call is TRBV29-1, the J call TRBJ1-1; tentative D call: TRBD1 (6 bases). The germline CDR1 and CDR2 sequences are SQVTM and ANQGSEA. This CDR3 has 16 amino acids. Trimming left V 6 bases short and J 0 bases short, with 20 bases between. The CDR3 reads CSVSGHRDEMNTEAFF. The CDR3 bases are TGCAGCGTGAGCGGCCACAGGGACGAGATGAACACTGAAGCTTTCTTT. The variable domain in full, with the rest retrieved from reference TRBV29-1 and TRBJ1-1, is SAVISQKPSRDICQRGTSLTIQCQVDSQVTMMFWYRQQPGQSLTLIATANQGSEATYESGFVIDKFPISRPNLTFSTLTVSNMSPEDSSIYLCSVSGHRDEMNTEAFFGQGTRLTVV.

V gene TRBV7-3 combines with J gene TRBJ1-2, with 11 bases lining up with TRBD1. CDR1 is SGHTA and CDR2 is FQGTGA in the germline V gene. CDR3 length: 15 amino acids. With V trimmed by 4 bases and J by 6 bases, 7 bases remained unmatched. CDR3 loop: CASSSGQGGGNGYTF. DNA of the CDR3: TGTGCCAGCAGCTCGGGACAGGGGGGGGGAAATGGCTACACCTTC. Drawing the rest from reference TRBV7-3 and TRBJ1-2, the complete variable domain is GAGVSQTPSNKVTEKGKYVELRCDPISGHTALYWYRQSLGQGPEFLIYFQGTGAADDSGLPNDRFFAVRPEGSVSTLKIQRTERGDSAVYLCASSSGQGGGNGYTFGSGTRLTVV.

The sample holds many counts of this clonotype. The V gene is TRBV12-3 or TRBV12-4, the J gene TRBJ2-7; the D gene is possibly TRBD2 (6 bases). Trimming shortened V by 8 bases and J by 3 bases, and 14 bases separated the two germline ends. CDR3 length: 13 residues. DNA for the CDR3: TGTGCCAGCGGCCCGGGACTGATCTACGAGCAGTACTTC. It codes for CASGPGLIYEQYF.

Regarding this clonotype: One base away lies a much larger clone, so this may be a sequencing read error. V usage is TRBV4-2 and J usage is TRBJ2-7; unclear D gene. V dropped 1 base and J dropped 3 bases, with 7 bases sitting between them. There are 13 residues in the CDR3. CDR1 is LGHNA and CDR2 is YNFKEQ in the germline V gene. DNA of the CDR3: TGTGCCAGCAGCCAAGGTAATCACTACGAGCAGTACTTC. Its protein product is CASSQGNHYEQYF.

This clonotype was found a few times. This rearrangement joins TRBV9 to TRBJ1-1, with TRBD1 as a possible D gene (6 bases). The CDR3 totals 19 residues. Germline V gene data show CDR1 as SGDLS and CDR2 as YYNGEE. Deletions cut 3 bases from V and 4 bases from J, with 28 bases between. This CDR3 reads CASSANRRDIGESSTEAFF. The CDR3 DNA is TGTGCCAGCAGCGCAAATAGACGGGACATAGGAGAATCTAGCACTGAAGCTTTCTTT.

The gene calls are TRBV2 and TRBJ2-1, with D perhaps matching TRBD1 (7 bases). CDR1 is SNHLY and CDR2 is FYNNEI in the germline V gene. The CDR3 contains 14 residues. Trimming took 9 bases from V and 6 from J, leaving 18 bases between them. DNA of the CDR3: TGTGCCAGTCAAACCCCCAGGGGGGTCAATGAGCAGTTCTTC. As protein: CASQTPRGVNEQFF.

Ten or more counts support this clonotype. The CDR3 region has the DNA TGTGCCAGCAGACCTAACAGGGTACCTGGGGGCACAGATACGCAGTATTTT. Amino acids: CASRPNRVPGGTDTQYF. The chain recombines TRBV12-3 or TRBV12-4 with TRBJ2-3; the D gene is possibly TRBD1 (6 bases). The V end was cut by 6 bases, the J end by 1 base, with 20 bases between. This CDR3 comprises 17 residues.

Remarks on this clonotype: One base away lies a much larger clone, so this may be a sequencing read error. Written as DNA, the CDR3 is TGTGCCAGCAGTGACCCAAGCCGAGGAAACACCATATTTTTT. Amino acid sequence: CASSDPSRGNTIFF. This chain connects TRBV12-3 or TRBV12-4 to TRBJ1-3; D is unclear. CDR3 size: 14 residues.

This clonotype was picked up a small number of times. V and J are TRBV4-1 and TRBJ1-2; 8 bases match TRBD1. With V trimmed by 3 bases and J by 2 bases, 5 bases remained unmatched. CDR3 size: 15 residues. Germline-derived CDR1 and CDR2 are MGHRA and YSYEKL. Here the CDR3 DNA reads TGCGCCAGCAGCCATGGACAGGGACGAAACTATGGCTACACCTTC. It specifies CASSHGQGRNYGYTF.

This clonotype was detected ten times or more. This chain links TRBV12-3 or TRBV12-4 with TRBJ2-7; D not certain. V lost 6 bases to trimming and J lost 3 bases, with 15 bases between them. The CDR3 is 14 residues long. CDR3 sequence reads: CASRRDPYGYEQYF. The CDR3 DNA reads TGTGCCAGCAGGCGAGATCCCTACGGCTACGAGCAGTACTTC.

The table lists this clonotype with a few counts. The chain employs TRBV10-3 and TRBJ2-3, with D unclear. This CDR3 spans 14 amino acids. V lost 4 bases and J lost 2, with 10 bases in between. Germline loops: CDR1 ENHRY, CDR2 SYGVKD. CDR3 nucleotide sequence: TGTGCCATCAGTGCTCTTAGCCCCACAGATACGCAGTATTTT. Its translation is CAISALSPTDTQYF.

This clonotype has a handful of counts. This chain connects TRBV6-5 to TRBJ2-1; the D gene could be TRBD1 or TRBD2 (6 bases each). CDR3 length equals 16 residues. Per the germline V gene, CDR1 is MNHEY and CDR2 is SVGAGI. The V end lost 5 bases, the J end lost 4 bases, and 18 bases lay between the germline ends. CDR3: CASSTRRRGLYNEQFF. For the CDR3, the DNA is TGTGCCAGCAGTACCCGGCGACGGGGGCTATACAATGAGCAGTTCTTC.

Here the CDR3 reads CASSHGLARYNEQFF. CDR3 DNA sequence: TGTGCCAGCAGCCATGGACTAGCGAGGTACAATGAGCAGTTCTTC. The chain carries TRBV3-1 and TRBJ2-1; 9 bases are shared with TRBD2. This CDR3 is 15 amino acids long. The germline V gene encodes CDR1 LGHDT and CDR2 YNNKEL (reference sequence). The ends lost 3 bases at V and 4 bases at J; junction bases unmatched: 4.

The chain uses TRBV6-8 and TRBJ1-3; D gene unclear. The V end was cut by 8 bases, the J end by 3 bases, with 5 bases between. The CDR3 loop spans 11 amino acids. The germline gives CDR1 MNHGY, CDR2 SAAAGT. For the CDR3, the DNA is TGTGCCAGCGAAAATGGAAACACCATATATTTT. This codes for CASENGNTIYF.

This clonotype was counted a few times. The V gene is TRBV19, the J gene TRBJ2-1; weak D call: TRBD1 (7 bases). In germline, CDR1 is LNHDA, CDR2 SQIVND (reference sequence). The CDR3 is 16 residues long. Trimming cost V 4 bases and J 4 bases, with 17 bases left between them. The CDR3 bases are TGTGCCAGTAGTAGCGGGACAGCCACCGGATACAATGAGCAGTTCTTC. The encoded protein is CASSSGTATGYNEQFF.

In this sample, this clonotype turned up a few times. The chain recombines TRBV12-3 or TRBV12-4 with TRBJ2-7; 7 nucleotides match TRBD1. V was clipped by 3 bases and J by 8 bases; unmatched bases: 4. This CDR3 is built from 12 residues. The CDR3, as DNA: TGTGCCAGCAGTTTCGACAGGGTAAAGCAGTACTTC. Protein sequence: CASSFDRVKQYF.

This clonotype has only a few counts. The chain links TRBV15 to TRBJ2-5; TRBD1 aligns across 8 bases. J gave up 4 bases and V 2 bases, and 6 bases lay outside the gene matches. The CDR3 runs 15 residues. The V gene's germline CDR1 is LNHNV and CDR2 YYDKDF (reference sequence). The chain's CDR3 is CATSRPNRGRETQYF. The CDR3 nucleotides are TGTGCCACCAGCAGACCAAACAGGGGGAGAGAGACCCAGTACTTC.

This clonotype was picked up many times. The CDR3 DNA reads TGTGCCAGCAGTCTGGGGTTCTTC. This encodes CASSLGFF. The chain is built from TRBV6-1 and TRBJ2-1; D remains ambiguous. The CDR3 sequence is 8 residues long. Trimming cost V 5 bases and J 15 bases, with 5 bases left between them. The germline V gene encodes CDR1 MNHNS and CDR2 SASEGT.

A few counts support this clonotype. CDR3 protein: CASSSSRQGLYSNQPQHF. In DNA, the CDR3 is TGTGCCAGCAGCTCCTCTCGGCAGGGCCTTTATAGCAATCAGCCCCAGCATTTT. The rearrangement links TRBV13 to TRBJ1-5; possible D gene TRBD1, 5 bases. The CDR3 is 18 amino acids. The V and J ends lost 4 bases and 0 bases respectively, with 19 bases between them. CDR1 and CDR2 (germline): PRHDT, FYEKMQ (reference sequence).

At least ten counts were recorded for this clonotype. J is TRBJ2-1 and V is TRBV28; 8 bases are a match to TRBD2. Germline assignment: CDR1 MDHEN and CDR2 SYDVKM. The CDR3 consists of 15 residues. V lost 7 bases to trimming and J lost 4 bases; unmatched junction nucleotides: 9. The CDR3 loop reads CASNWGTSNYNEQFF. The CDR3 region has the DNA TGTGCCAGCAACTGGGGGACTAGTAATTACAATGAGCAGTTCTTC.

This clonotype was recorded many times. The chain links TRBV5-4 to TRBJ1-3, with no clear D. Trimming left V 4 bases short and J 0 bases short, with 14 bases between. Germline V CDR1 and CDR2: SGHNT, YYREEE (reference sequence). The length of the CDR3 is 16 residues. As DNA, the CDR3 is TGTGCCAGCAGCCCCGATGTGGTAGCCTCTGGAAACACCATATATTTT. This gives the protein CASSPDVVASGNTIYF.